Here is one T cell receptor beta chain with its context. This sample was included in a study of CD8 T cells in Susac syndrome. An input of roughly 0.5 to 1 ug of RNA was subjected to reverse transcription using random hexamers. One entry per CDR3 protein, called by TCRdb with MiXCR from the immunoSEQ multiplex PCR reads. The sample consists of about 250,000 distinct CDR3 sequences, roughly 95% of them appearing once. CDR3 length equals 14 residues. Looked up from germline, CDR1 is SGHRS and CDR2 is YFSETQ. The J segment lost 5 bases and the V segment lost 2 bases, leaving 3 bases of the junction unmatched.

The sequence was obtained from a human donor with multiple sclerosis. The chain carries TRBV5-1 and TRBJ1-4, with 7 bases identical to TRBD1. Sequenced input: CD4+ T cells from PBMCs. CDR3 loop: CASSFQGGNEKLFF. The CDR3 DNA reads TGCGCCAGCAGCTTTCAAGGGGGCAATGAAAAACTGTTTTTT.